This T cell receptor beta chain was captured by sequencing in a study of blood T cell repertoires in COVID-19. Only in-frame clones appear in the TCRdb table, and some are missing; sequencing was by immunoSEQ multiplex PCR. The sample yields about 120,000 clones, over 70% seen once. Per germline, CDR1 SGHRS and CDR2 YFSETQ. J was trimmed by 4 bases and V by 5 bases; bases with no gene match: 9. The CDR3 consists of 15 residues. The sequenced material came from peripheral blood. The source of this sequence is a woman in her seventies with acute or convalescent COVID-19. V is TRBV5-1 and J is TRBJ1-3; 7 bases line up with TRBD1. CDR3 residues: CASSTGELGGNTIYF. In nucleotides, the CDR3 is TGCGCCAGCAGTACAGGGGAACTAGGCGGAAACACCATATATTTT. Complete variable domain (other parts from reference TRBV5-1 and TRBJ1-3): KAGVTQTPRYLIKTRGQQVTLSCSPISGHRSVSWYQQTPGQGLQFLFEYFSETQRNKGNFPGRFSGRQFSNSRSEMNVSTLELGDSALYLCASSTGELGGNTIYFGEGSWLTVV.